This TCR beta chain derives from a study of CD8+CD57+ T cells in acquired aplastic anemia (dated by TCRdb to between 2018 and 2020). Looking at the study overall: Extracted DNA from sorted CD4+ and CD8+ cells averaged approximately 3 ug, ranging from roughly 0.17 to 27.4 ug. CD8+CD57+ expansion was defined as a frequency above the mean frequency observed in healthy subjects.

This clonotype was seen repeatedly, ten times or more. Its antigen is unknown. No base qualities exist here, and no much larger clone lies one base off it. Patients chosen for sequencing had shown expansion of CD8+CD57+ cells by flow cytometry. Every patient had severe acquired aplastic anemia, diagnosed using the International Study of Aplastic Anemia and Agranulocytosis and Camitta criteria. At the time blood was sampled, none of the patients had received any therapy. In the study, sorted CD4+ and CD8+ blood T cells from patients with severe aplastic anemia and from healthy subjects underwent deep sequencing of TCR repertoires. Patients were enrolled in the USA under clinicaltrials.gov protocols 00001620, 01623167, 00001397, 00071045, 00081523 and 00961064. Ficoll-Paque density gradient centrifugation was used to isolate peripheral blood mononuclear cells. CD4+ and CD8+ T cells were sorted by FACS or magnetic beads before DNA extraction.

Overall study results and their limits: Between patients and healthy controls, no significant difference in CD8+ Simpson's diversity was found (P=0.060). Fewer than 30 CD8+ CDR3 sequences were found in both patients and controls but appeared to be highly expressed in patients and within the immunodominant clones of the patients.

Profiling of TCR beta VDJ combinations and CDR3 sequences used genomic DNA as the template. TCR repertoire sequencing was run on an Illumina HiSeq 2000. In the authors' own workflow: Repertoires were assessed using TRBV/TRBJ rearrangement plots, CDR3 size and DJ length profiles, and Simpson's diversity index. The most abundant DNA sequence in the deep sequencing data was taken as the immunodominant clone. CDR3 amino acid sequences were screened for sharing across subjects and compared with published repertoires and the VDJdb database. The public sequencing data were trimmed at Q25 with fastp and processed into clonotypes with MiXCR by TCRdb, which kept only in-frame beta chains. Each CDR3 protein appears once, grouped with its most common genes and DNA. TCRdb assigned the V and J calls; the authors' analysis was not used. Present in this sample are 130,000 or so distinct CDR3 sequences, approximately 41% of which were seen just once. The ten largest clones take up around 2.7% of the sample.

Based on the germline V gene, the CDR1 and CDR2 sequences are SGHVT and SQSDAQ. The CDR3 goes from the cysteine to the phenylalanine over 17 residues. The DNA shown is the 51-base CDR3, in frame from base 1. Germline trimming amounts to 5 bases on V and 2 bases on J, with 15 as the count of junction bases outside the gene matches. The sample consisted of sorted CD4+, CD8+, or CD8+CD57+ T cells (not recorded which) from PBMCs. This sequence uses TRBV7-4 and TRBJ2-7; TRBD1 agrees with 7 junctional bases. The TCR originated in a human donor with aplastic anemia. In nucleotide form, the sequence is TGTGCCAGCAGCGGAAACCGGGACAGAGCCTTTCCCTACGAGCAGTACTTC. Translated, this gives CASSGNRDRAFPYEQYF.